The clone carrying this T cell receptor beta chain was seen only once. The antigen is unknown. This entry comes from a study of T-cell memory formation after mild COVID-19. Broader study findings: Mainly in CM and EM were contracting CD4+ clones; CD8+ were in EMRA. Contracting clones from day 15 to 85 showed balanced CD4/CD8; later expanders favored CD4+.

Each CDR3 protein gets one entry after TCRdb re-called the 5' RACE reads with MiXCR. The sample shows 200,000 to 250,000 distinct CDR3 sequences, around a tenth of them seen only once. Looked up from germline, CDR1 is SGHTA and CDR2 is FQGNSA. V dropped 4 bases and J dropped 3 bases, with 9 bases sitting between them. The CDR3 length is 13 residues. Sequencing was done on a sample of PBMCs or a T cell subset sorted from them (not recorded which). This receptor was identified in a man between 18 and 35 years old who had mild COVID-19 (a few samples of this study predate the infection). Cell type and time point are not known. The V gene is TRBV7-2, the J gene TRBJ1-2, with D unresolved. The CDR3 loop reads CASSYGEDYGYTF. CDR3 bases: TGTGCCAGCAGCTACGGGGAGGACTATGGCTACACCTTC.